This paragraph covers one T cell receptor (beta chain) sequence. CDR1 is KGHSH and CDR2 is LQKENI in the germline V gene. The length of the CDR3 is 14 residues. The V end lost 3 bases, the J end lost 3 bases, and 9 bases lay between the germline ends. Reverse transcription used roughly 0.5 to 1 ug RNA and random hexamers. An immunoSEQ multiplex PCR amplified TCR beta CDR3 over 54 Vbeta and 13 Jbeta. TCRdb itself ran the immunoSEQ multiplex PCR reads through MiXCR, one entry per CDR3 protein. The repertoire includes more than 95,000 distinct CDR3 sequences, around 94% of them detected once, and 0.085% to 0.09% sits in the top ten. The data belong to a study of CD8 T cells in Susac syndrome. TCR beta was sequenced from blood CD8+ and CD4+ T cells. TEMRA cells were enriched by FACS, while CD8+ and CD4+ T cells were obtained through a negative isolation that was performed magnetically.

The rearrangement joins TRBV18 to TRBJ1-3; no definite D call. Sequencing was done on a sample of CD4+ T cells from PBMCs. The receptor was derived from a human donor in good health. The CDR3 is CASSPPGVGNTIYF. The CDR3 nucleotides are TGTGCCAGCTCACCCCCGGGAGTTGGAAACACCATATATTTT.